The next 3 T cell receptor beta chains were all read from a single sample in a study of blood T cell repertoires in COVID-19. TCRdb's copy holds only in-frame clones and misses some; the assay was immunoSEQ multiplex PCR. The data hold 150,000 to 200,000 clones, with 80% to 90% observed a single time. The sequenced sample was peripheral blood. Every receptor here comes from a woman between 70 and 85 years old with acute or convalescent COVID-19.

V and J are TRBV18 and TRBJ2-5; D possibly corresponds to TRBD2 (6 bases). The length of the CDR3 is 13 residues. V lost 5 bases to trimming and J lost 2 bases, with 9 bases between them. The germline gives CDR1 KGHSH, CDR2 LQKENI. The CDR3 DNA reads TGTGCCAGCTCAGGGGGACTGCAAGAGACCCAGTACTTC. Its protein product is CASSGGLQETQYF. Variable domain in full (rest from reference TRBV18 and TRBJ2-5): NAGVMQNPRHLVRRRGQEARLRCSPMKGHSHVYWYRQLPEEGLKFMVYLQKENIIDESGMPKERFSAEFPKEGPSILRIQQVVRGDSAAYFCASSGGLQETQYFGPGTRLLVL.

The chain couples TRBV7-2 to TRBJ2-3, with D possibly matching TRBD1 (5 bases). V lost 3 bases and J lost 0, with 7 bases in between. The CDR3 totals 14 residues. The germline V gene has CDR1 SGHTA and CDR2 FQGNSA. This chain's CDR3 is CASSLGHSTDTQYF. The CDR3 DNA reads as TGTGCCAGCAGCTTGGGGCACAGCACAGATACGCAGTATTTT.

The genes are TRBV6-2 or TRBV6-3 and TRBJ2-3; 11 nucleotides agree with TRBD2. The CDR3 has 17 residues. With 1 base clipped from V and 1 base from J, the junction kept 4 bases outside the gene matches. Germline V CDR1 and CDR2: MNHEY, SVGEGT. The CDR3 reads CASSYYLAGGGTDTQYF. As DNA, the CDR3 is TGTGCCAGCAGTTACTACCTAGCGGGAGGCGGCACAGATACGCAGTATTTT.